The rows below give T cell receptor beta chains drawn from one sample of a study of metastatic and nonmetastatic thyroid tumors. Through MiXCR, TCRdb re-clonotyped the PCR reads. The sample consists of about 21,000 clones, 28% of them appearing once. Sample: tumor tissue. Source of these receptors: a male donor with papillary thyroid cancer or a benign thyroid nodule (not recorded which). Some clones in this sample may be carry-over from other donors' samples. Both conserved end residues are part of each CDR3. Fields, in order: J gene, V gene, D gene, clone size, CDR3 protein, CDR3 DNA. D genes are given only for firm matches. For some rows the clone size is stated as once, few or many, or as a class when expanded; others skip it.

j_gene: TRBJ2-2
v_gene: TRBV6-2/TRBV6-3
d_gene: TRBD2
abundance: NA
CDR3aa: CASSPTGGGSGELFF
CDR3nt: TGTGCCAGCAGTCCTACCGGGGGGGGGTCCGGGGAGCTGTTTTTT

j_gene: TRBJ2-7
v_gene: TRBV5-1
d_gene: TRBD2
abundance: few
CDR3aa: CASSSWWGAGAREGNYEQYF
CDR3nt: TGCGCCAGCAGCTCTTGGTGGGGGGCGGGAGCCCGGGAGGGGAACTACGAGCAGTACTTC

j_gene: TRBJ2-1
v_gene: TRBV5-1
d_gene: TRBD2
abundance: medium-sized
CDR3aa: CASSLGTSGTYNEQFF
CDR3nt: TGCGCCAGCAGCTTGGGGACTAGCGGGACCTACAATGAGCAGTTCTTC

j_gene: TRBJ1-2
v_gene: TRBV2
d_gene: NA
abundance: NA
CDR3aa: CASSENGPGDMRGYTF
CDR3nt: TGTGCCAGCAGTGAAAATGGGCCAGGGGATATGCGGGGCTACACCTTC

j_gene: TRBJ1-3
v_gene: TRBV5-4
d_gene: NA
abundance: NA
CDR3aa: CASTLDTDSEGNTIYF
CDR3nt: TGTGCCAGCACCTTGGACACCGACAGCGAGGGAAACACCATATATTTT

j_gene: TRBJ2-3
v_gene: TRBV12-3/TRBV12-4
d_gene: NA
abundance: many
CDR3aa: CASGGRTVADTQYF
CDR3nt: TGTGCCAGCGGAGGACGGACAGTCGCAGATACGCAGTATTTT

j_gene: TRBJ2-7
v_gene: TRBV10-2
d_gene: TRBD1
abundance: medium-sized
CDR3aa: CASSRDRALTEQYF
CDR3nt: TGCGCCAGCAGCCGGGACAGGGCCCTTACGGAGCAGTACTTC

j_gene: TRBJ2-5
v_gene: TRBV30
d_gene: NA
abundance: many
CDR3aa: CAWSVGAGDVETQYF
CDR3nt: TGTGCCTGGAGTGTAGGGGCAGGGGATGTGGAGACCCAGTACTTC

j_gene: TRBJ2-4
v_gene: TRBV20-1
d_gene: NA
abundance: NA
CDR3aa: CSARRGVLAKNIQYF
CDR3nt: TGCAGTGCTAGAAGAGGTGTTCTAGCCAAAAACATTCAGTACTTC

j_gene: TRBJ1-6
v_gene: TRBV6-1
d_gene: NA
abundance: medium-sized
CDR3aa: CASRIGPHPDSPLHF
CDR3nt: TGTGCCAGCAGAATAGGGCCACATCCAGATTCACCCCTCCACTTT

j_gene: TRBJ2-3
v_gene: TRBV6-1
d_gene: NA
abundance: NA
CDR3aa: CASSEVVGGWATDTQYF
CDR3nt: TGTGCCAGCAGTGAAGTGGTCGGGGGATGGGCCACAGATACGCAGTATTTT

j_gene: TRBJ1-6
v_gene: TRBV7-2
d_gene: NA
abundance: NA
CDR3aa: CASSLGSGSPLHF
CDR3nt: TGTGCCAGCAGCTTAGGGTCGGGATCACCCCTCCACTTT

j_gene: TRBJ2-3
v_gene: TRBV28
d_gene: TRBD2
abundance: medium-sized
CDR3aa: CASIMGGSTDTQYF
CDR3nt: TGTGCCAGCATTATGGGGGGGAGCACAGATACGCAGTATTTT

j_gene: TRBJ1-6
v_gene: TRBV7-9
d_gene: TRBD1
abundance: few
CDR3aa: CASSWDRNSPLHF
CDR3nt: TGTGCCAGCAGCTGGGACAGAAATTCACCCCTCCACTTT

j_gene: TRBJ2-2
v_gene: TRBV2
d_gene: TRBD2
abundance: NA
CDR3aa: CASGLAGGYTGELFF
CDR3nt: TGTGCCAGCGGGCTGGCGGGGGGATACACCGGGGAGCTGTTTTTT

j_gene: TRBJ2-2
v_gene: TRBV18
d_gene: NA
abundance: many
CDR3aa: CASSPPSNTGELFF
CDR3nt: TGTGCCAGCTCACCACCGAGTAACACCGGGGAGCTGTTTTTT

j_gene: TRBJ1-5
v_gene: TRBV20-1
d_gene: NA
abundance: NA
CDR3aa: CSASYAGAGQPQHF
CDR3nt: TGCAGTGCTAGCTACGCAGGGGCAGGTCAGCCCCAGCATTTT

j_gene: TRBJ2-7
v_gene: TRBV10-1
d_gene: NA
abundance: NA
CDR3aa: CASSGPGKKYEQYF
CDR3nt: TGCGCCAGCAGTGGGCCCGGGAAAAAATACGAGCAGTACTTC

j_gene: TRBJ1-1
v_gene: TRBV2
d_gene: NA
abundance: medium-sized
CDR3aa: CASSEEGESTEAFF
CDR3nt: TGTGCCAGCAGTGAAGAGGGGGAGAGCACTGAAGCTTTCTTT

j_gene: TRBJ1-1
v_gene: TRBV6-1
d_gene: NA
abundance: NA
CDR3aa: CASSPGQSEAFF
CDR3nt: TGTGCCAGCAGTCCCGGACAGTCTGAAGCTTTCTTT

j_gene: TRBJ1-5
v_gene: TRBV28
d_gene: TRBD1
abundance: few
CDR3aa: CASSLWGQSQHF
CDR3nt: TGTGCCAGCAGTTTATGGGGACAGTCCCAGCATTTT

j_gene: TRBJ1-2
v_gene: TRBV28
d_gene: NA
abundance: NA
CDR3aa: CASSLYQGRGGYTF
CDR3nt: TGTGCCAGCAGTTTATATCAGGGTCGAGGAGGCTACACCTTC

j_gene: TRBJ1-4
v_gene: TRBV30
d_gene: TRBD1
abundance: NA
CDR3aa: CAWSRDRTSEKLFF
CDR3nt: TGTGCCTGGAGTCGGGACAGAACGTCTGAAAAACTGTTTTTT

j_gene: TRBJ2-7
v_gene: TRBV28
d_gene: TRBD2
abundance: NA
CDR3aa: CASDAGGYEQYF
CDR3nt: TGTGCCAGCGACGCGGGAGGCTACGAGCAGTACTTC

j_gene: TRBJ2-2
v_gene: TRBV28
d_gene: NA
abundance: few
CDR3aa: CATRQGGTGELFF
CDR3nt: TGTGCCACCCGACAGGGAGGTACCGGGGAGCTGTTTTTT

j_gene: TRBJ1-5
v_gene: TRBV6-9
d_gene: NA
abundance: many
CDR3aa: CASSDTGRNQPQHF
CDR3nt: TGTGCCAGCAGTGACACGGGACGTAATCAGCCCCAGCATTTT

j_gene: TRBJ2-1
v_gene: TRBV5-5
d_gene: NA
abundance: many
CDR3aa: CASSLQGELSYNEQFF
CDR3nt: TGTGCCAGCAGCCTACAAGGGGAACTCTCCTACAATGAGCAGTTCTTC

j_gene: TRBJ1-4
v_gene: TRBV6-1
d_gene: NA
abundance: many
CDR3aa: CASRQYEKLFF
CDR3nt: TGTGCCAGCAGGCAGTATGAAAAACTGTTTTTT

j_gene: TRBJ2-6
v_gene: TRBV6-6
d_gene: NA
abundance: few
CDR3aa: CASSRQVTSGANVLTF
CDR3nt: TGTGCCAGCTCGAGACAGGTGACCTCTGGGGCCAACGTCCTGACTTTC

j_gene: TRBJ1-3
v_gene: TRBV7-2
d_gene: NA
abundance: NA
CDR3aa: CASTLGVSGNTIYF
CDR3nt: TGTGCCAGCACCCTAGGCGTCTCTGGAAACACCATATATTTT

j_gene: TRBJ2-1
v_gene: TRBV5-1
d_gene: NA
abundance: large
CDR3aa: CASSLVGPGDEQFF
CDR3nt: TGCGCCAGCAGCTTGGTGGGACCAGGTGATGAGCAGTTCTTC

j_gene: TRBJ1-2
v_gene: TRBV20-1
d_gene: NA
abundance: few
CDR3aa: CSAPQGYTF
CDR3nt: TGCAGTGCCCCTCAAGGCTACACCTTC

j_gene: TRBJ1-2
v_gene: TRBV6-1
d_gene: TRBD1
abundance: many
CDR3aa: CASSKGTGGGGYTF
CDR3nt: TGTGCCAGCAGTAAAGGGACAGGGGGTGGCGGCTACACCTTC

j_gene: TRBJ2-5
v_gene: TRBV20-1
d_gene: TRBD2
abundance: many
CDR3aa: CSASWGSGSFGQETQYF
CDR3nt: TGCAGTGCTAGTTGGGGTAGCGGGAGCTTTGGTCAAGAGACCCAGTACTTC

j_gene: TRBJ2-7
v_gene: TRBV2
d_gene: NA
abundance: NA
CDR3aa: CASTPLVVSYDQYF
CDR3nt: TGTGCCAGCACTCCGTTGGTGGTCTCCTACGACCAGTACTTC

j_gene: TRBJ2-2
v_gene: TRBV5-4
d_gene: NA
abundance: NA
CDR3aa: CASSHDLGGELFF
CDR3nt: TGTGCCAGCAGTCACGACCTAGGCGGGGAGCTGTTTTTT

j_gene: TRBJ2-7
v_gene: TRBV6-1
d_gene: NA
abundance: NA
CDR3aa: CASSERAESYEQYF
CDR3nt: TGTGCCAGCAGTGAAAGGGCAGAGTCCTACGAGCAGTACTTC

j_gene: TRBJ2-7
v_gene: TRBV30
d_gene: TRBD2
abundance: NA
CDR3aa: CAWSAGGGGEQYF
CDR3nt: TGTGCCTGGAGTGCCGGTGGGGGGGGCGAGCAGTACTTC

j_gene: TRBJ1-2
v_gene: TRBV4-1
d_gene: NA
abundance: NA
CDR3aa: CASSQVRQPRGYTF
CDR3nt: TGCGCCAGCAGCCAAGTAAGACAGCCAAGGGGCTACACCTTC

j_gene: TRBJ1-2
v_gene: TRBV5-1
d_gene: TRBD1
abundance: NA
CDR3aa: CASTPRVGTGYCYTF
CDR3nt: TGCGCCAGCACTCCTAGAGTTGGGACAGGGTATTGCTACACCTTC

j_gene: TRBJ1-1
v_gene: TRBV20-1
d_gene: NA
abundance: NA
CDR3aa: CSARPRLATEAFF
CDR3nt: TGCAGTGCTAGACCGAGACTCGCAACTGAAGCTTTCTTT

j_gene: TRBJ2-1
v_gene: TRBV7-6
d_gene: NA
abundance: many
CDR3aa: CASSFTGLEQFF
CDR3nt: TGTGCCAGCAGCTTTACGGGGCTTGAGCAGTTCTTC

j_gene: TRBJ2-3
v_gene: TRBV9
d_gene: NA
abundance: many
CDR3aa: CASSVGQGSVDTQYF
CDR3nt: TGTGCCAGCAGCGTAGGGCAGGGATCGGTGGATACGCAGTATTTT

j_gene: TRBJ2-2
v_gene: TRBV6-4
d_gene: NA
abundance: few
CDR3aa: CASSDGVTGELFF
CDR3nt: TGTGCCAGCAGTGACGGGGTTACCGGGGAGCTGTTTTTT

j_gene: TRBJ2-2
v_gene: TRBV4-1
d_gene: TRBD2
abundance: once
CDR3aa: CASSQFSGEVGTGELFF
CDR3nt: TGCGCCAGCAGCCAATTTAGCGGGGAGGTTGGGACCGGGGAGCTGTTTTTT

j_gene: TRBJ2-3
v_gene: TRBV3-1
d_gene: TRBD1
abundance: NA
CDR3aa: CASSPQQGRTDTQYF
CDR3nt: TGTGCCAGCAGCCCGCAACAGGGGCGCACAGATACGCAGTATTTT

j_gene: TRBJ2-7
v_gene: TRBV25-1
d_gene: NA
abundance: NA
CDR3aa: CASSEYGDGYEQYF
CDR3nt: TGTGCCAGCAGTGAATACGGGGATGGCTACGAGCAGTACTTC

j_gene: TRBJ1-2
v_gene: TRBV6-1
d_gene: TRBD1
abundance: few
CDR3aa: CASSLTGSFGYTF
CDR3nt: TGTGCCAGCAGTTTGACAGGGTCTTTCGGCTACACCTTC

j_gene: TRBJ2-7
v_gene: TRBV7-8
d_gene: NA
abundance: NA
CDR3aa: CASSRRDTIYEQYF
CDR3nt: TGTGCCAGCAGCCGGCGGGACACCATTTACGAGCAGTACTTC

j_gene: TRBJ2-7
v_gene: TRBV20-1
d_gene: NA
abundance: once
CDR3aa: CSATGIGESYEQYF
CDR3nt: TGCAGTGCTACCGGGATAGGGGAGTCCTACGAGCAGTACTTC